This TCR beta chain came from a study of monozygotic twins with inflammatory bowel disease. The germline V gene has CDR1 SGHNT and CDR2 YYREEE (reference sequence). The CDR3 runs 17 residues. A remark on this clonotype: The antigen is not known.

The blood volume drawn from each donor was approximately 2.5 ml. Researchers ran eight separate cDNA reactions for each sample. Using the 5' RACE reads, TCRdb records one entry per CDR3 protein without DNA. This sample carries some 400,000 distinct CDR3 sequences, with about 2.2% going to the ten biggest clones. General study results and limits: With inverse Simpson as the measure, TCRbeta diversity was lower in IBD patients than in healthy co-twins.

The sample comprised blood. V and J are TRBV5-4 and TRBJ2-1; with no DNA, the TCRdb D assignment of TRBD2 cannot be verified. This TCR came from a human donor with ulcerative colitis or Crohn's disease, or a healthy co-twin of an affected twin (not recorded which). The CDR3 sequence is CASSPFSGTLSYNEQFF.